Below are 8 T cell receptor beta chains sequenced from a single sample in a study of identical twins. TCRdb re-called the 5' RACE reads with MiXCR, one entry per CDR3 protein. The data contain roughly 470,000 distinct CDR3 sequences, 14% of them singletons. The same sample was also studied in work on yellow fever vaccine responses in identical twins.

Sequencing was carried out using CD4+ T cells sorted from blood. The receptor source for this set is a woman aged 18-29 years in good health.

The chain couples TRBV5-5 to TRBJ2-5; unclear D gene. With 1 base removed from V and 3 bases from J, the gap between germline ends came to 16 bases. Germline CDR1 SGHKS, CDR2 YYEKEE (reference sequence). The length of the CDR3 is 16 residues. This CDR3 is CASSLFALSSKETQYF. CDR3 bases: TGTGCCAGCAGCTTGTTTGCCCTCTCCAGCAAAGAGACCCAGTACTTC.

This clonotype was observed a handful of times. The gene calls are TRBV5-1 and TRBJ2-2; 9 nucleotides agree with TRBD2. The CDR3 runs 14 residues. Germline V gives CDR1 SGHRS, CDR2 YFSETQ. After removal of 2 bases from V and 4 bases from J, the junction contained 0 bases not matched to a gene. CDR3 in DNA: TGCGCCAGCAGCTTTAGCGGGAGCACCGGGGAGCTGTTTTTT. It is translated as CASSFSGSTGELFF.

This clonotype was observed a handful of times. This rearrangement joins TRBV12-3 or TRBV12-4 to TRBJ2-7; 7 positions match TRBD2. This CDR3 is built from 13 residues. V gave up 6 bases and J gave up 7 bases; unmatched junction bases: 9. The CDR3 sequence: CASRDFPGGEQYF. CDR3 in DNA: TGTGCCAGCAGAGACTTTCCCGGGGGGGAGCAGTACTTC.

V gene TRBV12-3 or TRBV12-4 combines with J gene TRBJ2-7; no reliable D call. This CDR3 contains 11 residues. V was cut by 6 bases and J by 6 bases, with 9 bases left in between. For the CDR3, the DNA is TGTGCCAGCAGGAACTTTGGCGAGCAGTACTTC. Protein sequence: CASRNFGEQYF.

The V gene is TRBV7-3, the J gene TRBJ2-3, with a tentative D call TRBD2 (6 bases). The V and J ends lost 5 bases and 0 bases respectively, with 15 bases between them. CDR1 is SGHTA and CDR2 is FQGTGA in the germline V gene. The CDR3 is 16 residues long. Here the CDR3 DNA reads TGTGCCAGCAGCCCTCTTGGCGGGGCTAGCACAGATACGCAGTATTTT. Its protein product is CASSPLGGASTDTQYF.

This chain links TRBV7-2 with TRBJ1-5; possible D gene TRBD1, 6 bases. Germline lookup yields CDR1 SGHTA and CDR2 FQGNSA. Trimming left V 1 base short and J 6 bases short, with 10 bases between. CDR3 length equals 14 residues. CDR3 sequence: CASSLGTVRQPQHF. The CDR3, as DNA: TGTGCCAGCAGCTTAGGGACAGTTCGTCAGCCCCAGCATTTT.

This clonotype was seen only a few times. This chain connects TRBV12-3 or TRBV12-4 to TRBJ2-1; 9 bases match TRBD2. The CDR3 totals 17 residues. After removal of 5 bases from V and 6 bases from J, the junction contained 14 bases not matched to a gene. DNA of the CDR3: TGTGCCAGCAGTCCACGGGCGGGAGGGCCTTTCCGCAATGAGCAGTTCTTC. Amino acid sequence: CASSPRAGGPFRNEQFF.

CDR3 DNA: TGTGCCAGCAGCTTTAATCTAAACACTGAAGCTTTCTTT. Protein sequence: CASSFNLNTEAFF. The genes are TRBV7-2 and TRBJ1-1; D gene unclear. The V gene's germline CDR1 is SGHTA and CDR2 FQGNSA. The CDR3 length is 13 residues. V gave up 3 bases and J gave up 2 bases, with 7 bases separating them.